The 2 T cell receptor beta chains presented below share a single source sample, sequenced in a study of identical twins (dated by TCRdb to the mid-2010s). Library creation used 5' RACE. Instrument on record: Illumina HiSeq 2000. Through fastp at Q25 and MiXCR, TCRdb rebuilt clones from the public reads, retaining in-frame beta chains. Every CDR3 protein is listed once, alongside the most common genes and DNA of its rows. This sample gives 450,000 or so distinct CDR3 sequences in total; 24% of them show up just once. In total, the top ten clones hold just under 3% of the sample. This sample also belongs to another study, concerning T cells expressing NK-cell markers.

The sample taken for sequencing was CD4+ T cells sorted from blood. The receptors shown here come from a woman between 18 and 30 years old in good health.

This rearrangement joins TRBV5-6 to TRBJ2-1; D tentatively reads TRBD1 or TRBD2 (5 bases each). Germline CDR1 is SGHDT and CDR2 is YYEEEE. CDR3 length: 15 amino acids. V was pared by 2 bases and J by 0 bases, with 9 bases between. The CDR3 DNA sequence: TGTGCCAGCAGCTTCCGGGGCCTCTCCTACAATGAGCAGTTCTTC. Translating it yields CASSFRGLSYNEQFF. The full variable domain, with the rest looked up from reference TRBV5-6 and TRBJ2-1, is DAGVTQSPTHLIKTRGQQVTLRCSPKSGHDTVSWYQQALGQGPQFIFQYYEEEERQRGNFPDRFSGHQFPNYSSELNVNALLLGDSALYLCASSFRGLSYNEQFFGPGTRLTVL.

This clonotype has a handful of counts. The chain couples TRBV11-2 to TRBJ2-7, with D possibly matching TRBD1 (6 bases). V lost 5 bases to trimming and J lost 0 bases, with 14 bases between them. Germline V gene data show CDR1 as SGHAT and CDR2 as FQNNGV. The CDR3 totals 15 residues. The CDR3: CASSPRGGSSYEQYF. DNA for the CDR3: TGTGCCAGCAGCCCGAGAGGGGGTAGCTCCTACGAGCAGTACTTC. The variable domain in full, with the rest retrieved from reference TRBV11-2 and TRBJ2-7, is EAGVAQSPRYKIIEKRQSVAFWCNPISGHATLYWYQQILGQGPKLLIQFQNNGVVDDSQLPKDRFSAERLKGVDSTLKIQPAKLEDSAVYLCASSPRGGSSYEQYFGPGTRLTVT.